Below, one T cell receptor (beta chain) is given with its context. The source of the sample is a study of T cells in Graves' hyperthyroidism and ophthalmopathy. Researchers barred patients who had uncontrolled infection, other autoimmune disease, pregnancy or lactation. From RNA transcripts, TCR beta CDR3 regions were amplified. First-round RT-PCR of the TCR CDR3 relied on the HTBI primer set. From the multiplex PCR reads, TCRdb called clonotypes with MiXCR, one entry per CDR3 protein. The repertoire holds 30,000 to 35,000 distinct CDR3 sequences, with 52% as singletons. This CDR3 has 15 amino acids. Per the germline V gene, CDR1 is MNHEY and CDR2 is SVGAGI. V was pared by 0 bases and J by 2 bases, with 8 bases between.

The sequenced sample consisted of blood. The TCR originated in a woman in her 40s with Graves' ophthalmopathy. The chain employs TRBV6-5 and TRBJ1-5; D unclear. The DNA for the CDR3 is TGTGCCAGCAGTTACTCGAGTTTAGGCAATCAGCCCCAGCATTTT. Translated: CASSYSSLGNQPQHF.